The 17 T cell receptor beta chains below come from one sample, sequenced in a study of blood T cell repertoires in COVID-19. Generated by immunoSEQ multiplex PCR, the TCRdb table keeps only in-frame clones and is missing some. This table has some 500,000 clones, less than 90% appearing once. Sequencing input: peripheral blood. The origin of the receptors is a woman aged 45-65 years with COVID-19, enrolled during active disease.

This chain joins TRBV6-4 and TRBJ1-1; D unclear. V was clipped by 7 bases and J by 9 bases, with 9 bases between them. The V gene's germline CDR1 is MRHNA and CDR2 SNTAGT. CDR3 length: 10 residues. This chain's CDR3 is CASTPLQAFF. CDR3 nucleotides: TGTGCCAGCACCCCACTACAAGCTTTCTTT.

CDR3 amino acids: CASSRDRGLAFF. CDR3 in DNA: TGTGCCAGCAGCCGCGACAGGGGGCTGGCTTTCTTT. This chain uses TRBV28 with TRBJ1-1, with 10 bases aligning to TRBD1. CDR3 length: 12 residues. Unmatched junction bases numbered 6, after V lost 6 bases and J lost 11 bases. Germline assignment: CDR1 MDHEN and CDR2 SYDVKM.

The chain has TRBV19 and TRBJ1-5; perhaps TRBD1 as D (5 bases). From germline, CDR1 is LNHDA and CDR2 SQIVND (reference sequence). This CDR3 contains 15 residues. With 4 bases removed from V and 1 base from J, the gap between germline ends came to 11 bases. CDR3 nucleotide sequence: TGTGCCAGTAGTAGCGGGGCCTTCAGCAATCAGCCCCAGCATTTT. This codes for CASSSGAFSNQPQHF.

The chain carries TRBV29-1 and TRBJ2-1; D perhaps matches TRBD1 (5 bases). Trimming shortened V by 8 bases and J by 4 bases, and 15 bases separated the two germline ends. Germline CDR1 reads SQVTM; CDR2 reads ANQGSEA. CDR3 size: 13 residues. The CDR3 region is CSLQATQYNEQFF. CDR3 sequence (DNA): TGCAGCTTACAGGCGACTCAATACAATGAGCAGTTCTTC.

The V and J genes are TRBV5-5 and TRBJ1-5, with D tentatively TRBD1 (6 bases). The CDR3 totals 15 residues. Germline loops: CDR1 SGHKS, CDR2 YYEKEE (reference sequence). V lost 0 bases and J 5 bases, leaving 12 bases between the germline ends. CDR3 sequence (DNA): TGTGCCAGCAGCTTGGAATGGCAGGGGTATCAGCCCCAGCATTTT. This encodes CASSLEWQGYQPQHF.

V usage is TRBV30 and J usage is TRBJ2-1; D is perhaps TRBD2 (6 bases). The CDR3 has 14 residues. CDR1 and CDR2 (germline): GTSNPN, SVGIG (reference sequence). The V gene lost 1 base and the J gene lost 8 bases, with 15 bases spanning the gap. The CDR3 DNA sequence: TGTGCCTGGAGTGGTATTGATGGAGGGTATGAGCAGTTCTTC. Residues: CAWSGIDGGYEQFF.

V is TRBV6-5 and J is TRBJ1-2, with D uncertain. Trimming took 1 base from V and 4 from J, leaving 13 bases between them. The CDR3 length is 15 residues. Germline lookup yields CDR1 MNHEY and CDR2 SVGAGI. CDR3 coding DNA: TGTGCCAGCAGTTACTACGGCGGAGCAATCTATGGCTACACCTTC. It codes for CASSYYGGAIYGYTF.

The rearrangement joins TRBV11-2 to TRBJ1-2, with 7 nucleotides matching TRBD1. From germline, CDR1 is SGHAT and CDR2 FQNNGV. V dropped 4 bases and J dropped 10; count of bases not matched to a gene: 15. The CDR3 loop spans 15 amino acids. CDR3 sequence (DNA): TGTGCCAGCAGCTCCGGGGAGACAGGGCTCCCGAACTACACCTTC. Amino acid sequence: CASSSGETGLPNYTF.

The chain recombines TRBV11-1 with TRBJ2-3; D perhaps matches TRBD2 (6 bases). The CDR3 has 16 residues. From germline, CDR1 is SGHAT and CDR2 FQDESV (reference sequence). Trimming took 4 bases from V and 3 from J, leaving 17 bases between them. CDR3 loop: CASSSAGLGGTDTQYF. The CDR3 coding sequence is TGTGCCAGCAGCTCCGCCGGGCTTGGGGGGACAGATACGCAGTATTTT.

The chain joins TRBV19 to TRBJ2-7, with 9 bases identical to TRBD1. The CDR3 covers 14 residues. Per the germline V gene, CDR1 is LNHDA and CDR2 is SQIVND (reference sequence). Germline trimming cut 3 bases from V and 5 bases from J; bases unmatched to any gene: 5. The DNA for the CDR3 is TGTGCCAGTAGTATTGGACAGGGGATCAACGAGCAGTACTTC. The encoded protein is CASSIGQGINEQYF.

The chain links TRBV4-1 to TRBJ1-5; D may be TRBD1 (5 bases). There are 16 residues in the CDR3. The V gene lost 0 bases and the J gene lost 2 bases, with 11 bases spanning the gap. Germline lookup yields CDR1 MGHRA and CDR2 YSYEKL. DNA for the CDR3: TGCGCCAGCAGCCAAGAAGGACATAAGGGCAATCAGCCCCAGCATTTT. Amino acids: CASSQEGHKGNQPQHF.

V is TRBV5-1 and J is TRBJ1-3; D possibly corresponds to TRBD1 (5 bases). Germline V gene sequence: CDR1 SGHRS, CDR2 YFSETQ. Trimming pared 2 bases from V and 4 bases from J, leaving 13 bases between. The CDR3 spans 15 residues. CDR3 bases: TGCGCCAGCAGCTTATCGTCAGGGATCGGAAACACCATATATTTT. This encodes CASSLSSGIGNTIYF.

V gene TRBV13 combines with J gene TRBJ2-7; 8 nucleotides align to TRBD1. CDR1 and CDR2 (germline): PRHDT, FYEKMQ (reference sequence). V gave up 7 bases and J gave up 4 bases; unmatched junction bases: 6. CDR3 length equals 13 residues. The DNA for the CDR3 is TGTGCCAGCACTGGGACAGGCAAGTACGAGCAGTACTTC. Protein: CASTGTGKYEQYF.

V is TRBV24-1 and J is TRBJ1-1, with unresolved D. V lost 4 bases, J lost 2 bases, and 7 bases lay in between. CDR1 KGHDR and CDR2 SFDVKD come from the germline V gene. This CDR3 is built from 13 residues. For the CDR3, the DNA is TGTGCCACCAGTGAAACAGATAACACTGAAGCTTTCTTT. Amino acids: CATSETDNTEAFF.

The CDR3 nucleotides are TGTGCCAGCAGCGAAGACCAGGGTGACTTCTACGAGCAGTACTTC. Its protein product is CASSEDQGDFYEQYF. The rearrangement uses TRBV7-2 and TRBJ2-7; possible D gene TRBD1, 5 bases. V was pared by 5 bases and J by 3 bases, with 17 bases between. CDR1 is SGHTA, CDR2 FQGNSA, per germline. CDR3 length: 15 residues.

The chain uses TRBV19 and TRBJ2-7; D may be TRBD1 (6 bases). CDR1 LNHDA and CDR2 SQIVND come from the germline V gene (reference sequence). The V gene lost 4 bases and the J gene lost 5 bases, with 18 bases spanning the gap. CDR3 length equals 15 residues. CDR3 DNA: TGTGCCAGTAGTACCCTAGGACAGTCCCGAGACGAGCAGTACTTC. It codes for CASSTLGQSRDEQYF.

This clone was seen a single time. The chain links TRBV4-1 to TRBJ2-7, with a weak D call TRBD2 (6 bases). Germline-derived CDR1 and CDR2 are MGHRA and YSYEKL. CDR3 length equals 14 residues. V lost 1 base to trimming and J lost 5 bases, with 12 bases between them. Written as DNA, the CDR3 is TGCGCCAGCAGCCAAGGGGCGGGGTGGGACGAGCAGTACTTC. This gives the protein CASSQGAGWDEQYF.